Below are 17 T cell receptor beta chains sequenced from a single sample in a study of T cell repertoires in cytomegalovirus infection. TCRdb reprocessed the reads with MiXCR, giving one entry per CDR3 protein. The repertoire consists of around 440,000 distinct CDR3 sequences, with roughly 12% occurring once and the leading ten covering 10%. The sequenced sample was PBMCs. These receptor sequences come from a human donor in good health (CMV status not recorded). Some clones in this sample may be carry-over from other donors' samples.

At least ten counts were recorded for this clonotype. The genes are TRBV12-5 and TRBJ1-5; the D is unclear. The germline V gene has CDR1 LGHNT and CDR2 FRNRAP. This CDR3 region has 17 residues. V lost 5 bases and J lost 5, with 22 bases in between. CDR3 amino acids: CASGPPPSGRGDQPQHF. In DNA form, the CDR3 reads TGTGCTAGTGGTCCACCCCCTTCGGGGAGAGGAGATCAGCCCCAGCATTTT.

This clonotype was seen many times. This chain links TRBV20-1 with TRBJ2-2; 12 positions agree with TRBD2. The germline gives CDR1 DFQATT, CDR2 SNEGSKA (reference sequence). This CDR3 spans 14 amino acids. V shed 3 bases and J 5 bases; nucleotides not matched to a gene: 1. The CDR3 loop reads CSARTSGSTGELFF. The CDR3 nucleotides read TGCAGTGCTAGGACTAGCGGGAGTACCGGGGAGCTGTTTTTT.

The chain couples TRBV2 to TRBJ1-1; no reliable D call. Trimming pared 7 bases from V and 8 bases from J, leaving 23 bases between. There are 15 residues in the CDR3. Germline lookup yields CDR1 SNHLY and CDR2 FYNNEI. CDR3 in DNA: TGTGCCAGCAACGAAGCGAATATCTTTGGAATCGAAGCTTTCTTT. Translating it yields CASNEANIFGIEAFF.

This clonotype was seen at least ten times. V and J are TRBV10-3 and TRBJ2-3; TRBD2 aligns across 8 bases. This CDR3 spans 14 amino acids. V lost 3 bases, J lost 10 bases, and 9 bases stayed unmatched. Germline V gene lookup returns CDR1 ENHRY and CDR2 SYGVKD. CDR3 region: CAISESGRRGAQYF. The CDR3 bases are TGTGCCATCAGTGAAAGCGGGAGACGAGGGGCGCAGTATTTT.

The table lists this clonotype with many counts. The rearrangement joins TRBV4-1 to TRBJ1-1; D is unclear. This CDR3 is 15 amino acids long. Trimming stripped 1 base from V and 1 base from J, with 10 bases between. CDR1 MGHRA and CDR2 YSYEKL come from the germline V gene. CDR3: CASSQGPVKNTEAFF. The CDR3 DNA is TGCGCCAGCAGCCAAGGCCCTGTAAAGAACACTGAAGCTTTCTTT.

This clonotype was counted many times. The chain combines TRBV7-6 with TRBJ2-7; no clear D gene. Germline V gives CDR1 SGHVS, CDR2 FNYEAQ. Between the trimmed V and J ends, which lost 4 bases and 1 base, there was a span of 11 bases. The CDR3 runs 14 residues. The CDR3 protein is CASSSGRPSYEQYF. The CDR3 nucleotides read TGTGCCAGCAGCTCCGGCCGACCTTCCTACGAGCAGTACTTC.

This clonotype was counted at least ten times. This rearrangement joins TRBV7-2 to TRBJ2-5; D may be TRBD2 (5 bases). V lost 6 bases, J lost 2 bases, and 10 bases lay in between. The germline V gene has CDR1 SGHTA and CDR2 FQGNSA. The CDR3 is made up of 13 amino acids. CDR3 sequence reads: CASSSSGQETQYF. CDR3 DNA: TGTGCCAGCAGTTCGAGCGGACAAGAGACCCAGTACTTC. The full variable domain, in which reference TRBV7-2 and TRBJ2-5 provide the parts outside the CDR3, is GAGVSQSPSNKVTEKGKDVELRCDPISGHTALYWYRQSLGQGLEFLIYFQGNSAPDKSGLPSDRFSAERTGGSVSTLTIQRTQQEDSAVYLCASSSSGQETQYFGPGTRLLVL.

This clonotype was counted at least ten times. The rearrangement joins TRBV28 to TRBJ2-2; 11 bases are a match to TRBD2. Germline V gene sequence: CDR1 MDHEN, CDR2 SYDVKM. This CDR3 has 19 residues. V was pared by 3 bases and J by 3 bases, with 12 bases of the junction left unmatched. For the CDR3, the DNA is TGTGCCAGCAGTTTGTGGCTAGCGGGAGGTCCCCTCCACACCGGGGAGCTGTTTTTT. It specifies CASSLWLAGGPLHTGELFF. Filled out from reference TRBV28 and TRBJ2-2, the complete variable domain reads DVKVTQSSRYLVKRTGEKVFLECVQDMDHENMFWYRQDPGLGLRLIYFSYDVKMKEKGDIPEGYSVSREKKERFSLILESASTNQTSMYLCASSLWLAGGPLHTGELFFGEGSRLTVL.

The table lists this clonotype with many counts. The chain joins TRBV4-1 to TRBJ1-5, with D perhaps matching TRBD1 (5 bases). Germline CDR1 reads MGHRA; CDR2 reads YSYEKL. With 4 bases removed from V and 4 bases from J, the gap between germline ends came to 14 bases. The length of the CDR3 is 15 residues. The CDR3 DNA sequence: TGCGCCAGCAGCCCCCGGCGGGGGTCGAATCAGCCCCAGCATTTT. Its translation is CASSPRRGSNQPQHF.

This clonotype occurred many times. The chain combines TRBV3-1 with TRBJ1-1, with a possible D match to TRBD1 (5 bases). The V end was cut by 4 bases, the J end by 0 bases, with 12 bases between. Germline V CDR1 and CDR2: LGHDT, YNNKEL (reference sequence). CDR3 length: 15 amino acids. The CDR3 is CASSLRGSMNTEAFF. DNA for the CDR3: TGTGCCAGCAGCCTCCGGGGGAGCATGAACACTGAAGCTTTCTTT.

This clonotype has at least ten counts. This chain joins TRBV20-1 and TRBJ2-7; D is possibly TRBD2 (5 bases). Germline V gives CDR1 DFQATT, CDR2 SNEGSKA (reference sequence). The CDR3 spans 11 residues. V was trimmed by 0 bases and J by 9 bases, leaving 9 bases between them. The CDR3 region is CSAREIRGQYF. CDR3 DNA sequence: TGCAGTGCTAGAGAGATCCGGGGGCAGTACTTC.

This clonotype was picked up a small number of times. The chain employs TRBV29-1 and TRBJ1-5; D is perhaps TRBD1 (5 bases). V was trimmed by 0 bases and J by 6 bases, leaving 9 bases between them. This CDR3 has 13 residues. Germline V gene data show CDR1 as SQVTM and CDR2 as ANQGSEA. The CDR3 nucleotides are TGCAGCGTTGAAGATAATGGGGGTCAGCCCCAGCATTTT. It encodes CSVEDNGGQPQHF. The whole variable domain, remainder taken from reference TRBV29-1 and TRBJ1-5, is SAVISQKPSRDICQRGTSLTIQCQVDSQVTMMFWYRQQPGQSLTLIATANQGSEATYESGFVIDKFPISRPNLTFSTLTVSNMSPEDSSIYLCSVEDNGGQPQHFGDGTRLSIL.

In this sample, this clonotype turned up many times. This chain uses TRBV5-1 with TRBJ2-7, with 8 positions matching TRBD1. Trimming cost V 3 bases and J 0 bases; bases outside gene matches: 8. The CDR3 is made up of 16 amino acids. Germline values: CDR1 SGHRS, CDR2 YFSETQ. In DNA, the CDR3 is TGCGCCAGCAGCTGGACCGGACAGGGTCTCTCCTACGAGCAGTACTTC. Its translation is CASSWTGQGLSYEQYF.

This clonotype has ten or more counts. This chain uses TRBV7-2 with TRBJ1-5; D remains ambiguous. V lost 5 bases, J lost 10 bases, and 18 bases lay in between. CDR1 is SGHTA and CDR2 is FQGNSA in the germline V gene. The CDR3 is 14 residues long. CDR3 loop: CASSLDGLISPQHF. DNA of the CDR3: TGTGCCAGCAGCCTTGATGGACTCATCAGCCCCCAGCATTTT.

CDR3 amino acids: CASRGRGKKTEAFF. CDR3 DNA sequence: TGTGCCAGCAGGGGTAGGGGAAAGAAAACTGAAGCTTTCTTT. V usage is TRBV12-3 or TRBV12-4 and J usage is TRBJ1-1, with a possible D match to TRBD1 (5 bases). There are 14 residues in the CDR3. Trimming stripped 6 bases from V and 5 bases from J, with 16 bases between.

This clonotype was recorded once. A read error may be the cause here, since a much bigger clone is one base away. The J gene is TRBJ2-7, the V gene TRBV7-3; D is perhaps TRBD2 (6 bases). The CDR3 has 14 amino acids. CDR1 and CDR2 from the germline V gene are SGHTA and FQGTGA. CDR3 in amino acids: CACSRDSLSYEQYF. In nucleotides, the CDR3 is TGTGCCTGCAGCCGGGACTCGTTATCCTACGAGCAGTACTTC.

Only one count was recorded for this clonotype. The chain combines TRBV24-1 with TRBJ2-5; 7 positions match TRBD1. This CDR3 has 13 residues. From germline, CDR1 is KGHDR and CDR2 SFDVKD. Trimming cost V 7 bases and J 1 base; bases outside gene matches: 2. The chain's CDR3 is CATRGQFQETQYF. CDR3 sequence (DNA): TGTGCCACCAGGGGACAGTTCCAAGAGACCCAGTACTTC.